This T cell receptor beta chain emerged from a study of shared clonotypes between healthy human individuals. None of the donors, who were healthy HIV-negative adults, had recently had acute infections or vaccinations. Generated by immunoSEQ multiplex PCR, the TCRdb table keeps only in-frame clones and is missing some. The sample shows about 1.1 million clones, approximately 80% of them seen only once. The origin of this receptor is a man in his late teens or twenties in good health. Some clones in this sample may be carry-over from other donors' samples. The sequenced sample was memory CD4+ T cells from PBMCs. Stated subset: CD45RA-negative fraction.

The CDR3 nucleotides read TGTGCCAGCAGCAGGGAGGGGGCCCGTTCACCCCTCCACTTT. This gives the protein CASSREGARSPLHF. The rearrangement joins TRBV7-6 to TRBJ1-6; TRBD1 agrees at 7 bases. With V trimmed by 5 bases and J by 9 bases, 7 bases remained unmatched. Germline CDR1 reads SGHVS; CDR2 reads FNYEAQ. The CDR3 totals 14 residues.